A selection of T cell receptor beta chains follows, all from one sample in a study of shared clonotypes between healthy human individuals. Libraries were prepared by immunoSEQ multiplex PCR; TCRdb keeps only in-frame clonotypes and omits some of them. This table holds under 650,000 clones, 90% to 96% found once. Sequenced material: naive CD4+ T cells sorted from blood. Receptor source: a woman aged 25 to 39 in good health. CDR3s include the opening cysteine and the closing phenylalanine or tryptophan. Fields, in order: D gene, V gene, J gene, clone size, CDR3 DNA, CDR3 protein. A D gene is named only where the DNA matches it firmly. Not all rows give a size; the values are once, few, many and, for expanded clones, a class.

d_call: TRBD1
v_call: TRBV7-2
j_call: TRBJ1-2
clone_size: -
cdr3_nt: TGTGCCAGCAGCGCCGCCGACAGGGCGGATGGCTACACCTTC
cdr3_aa: CASSAADRADGYTF

d_call: -
v_call: TRBV2
j_call: TRBJ1-1
clone_size: -
cdr3_nt: TGTGCCAGCAGCGGGACACTCAGGGGCACTGAAGCTTTCTTT
cdr3_aa: CASSGTLRGTEAFF

d_call: -
v_call: TRBV30
j_call: TRBJ1-5
clone_size: few
cdr3_nt: TGTGCCTGGAGTCGAGAGAATCAGCCCCAGCATTTT
cdr3_aa: CAWSRENQPQHF

d_call: -
v_call: TRBV6-5
j_call: TRBJ2-6
clone_size: -
cdr3_nt: TGTGCCAGCAGTCCGGGGGACTCTGGGGCCAACGTCCTGACTTTC
cdr3_aa: CASSPGDSGANVLTF

d_call: -
v_call: TRBV5-1
j_call: TRBJ1-5
clone_size: -
cdr3_nt: TGCGCCAGCAGCTTGGAGGGTCGTAATCAGCCCCAGCATTTT
cdr3_aa: CASSLEGRNQPQHF

d_call: TRBD2
v_call: TRBV4-1
j_call: TRBJ2-2
clone_size: once
cdr3_nt: TGCGCCAGCAGCCAAAACCTAGCGGGGGTCAACACCGGGGAGCTGTTTTTT
cdr3_aa: CASSQNLAGVNTGELFF

d_call: -
v_call: TRBV2
j_call: TRBJ2-1
clone_size: -
cdr3_nt: TGTGCCAGCAGTGAAGATGGGACATCTAACAATGAGCAGTTCTTC
cdr3_aa: CASSEDGTSNNEQFF

d_call: -
v_call: TRBV28
j_call: TRBJ1-2
clone_size: -
cdr3_nt: TGTGCCAGCAGTAGCCCGCCCCGGGGTCACGGCTACACCTTC
cdr3_aa: CASSSPPRGHGYTF

d_call: TRBD1
v_call: TRBV7-2
j_call: TRBJ1-2
clone_size: -
cdr3_nt: TGTGCCAGCAGCTCTCGGACAGGGCCCTATGGCTACACCTTC
cdr3_aa: CASSSRTGPYGYTF

d_call: -
v_call: TRBV10-3
j_call: TRBJ2-7
clone_size: -
cdr3_nt: TGTGCCATCAGTGGCGGCAGGGGCTACGAGCAGTACTTC
cdr3_aa: CAISGGRGYEQYF

d_call: -
v_call: TRBV9
j_call: TRBJ2-5
clone_size: -
cdr3_nt: TGTGCCAGCAGCGGGGAACGCAGCGGACTCCAAGAGACCCAGTACTTC
cdr3_aa: CASSGERSGLQETQYF

d_call: -
v_call: TRBV6-1
j_call: TRBJ2-7
clone_size: -
cdr3_nt: TGTGCCAGCAGCGCCCGCGGGGCGGGTTTCTACGAGCAGTACTTC
cdr3_aa: CASSARGAGFYEQYF

d_call: TRBD1
v_call: TRBV7-9
j_call: TRBJ1-5
clone_size: -
cdr3_nt: TGTGCCAGCAGCTACGGGACAGGGGGGCAGCCCCAGCATTTT
cdr3_aa: CASSYGTGGQPQHF

d_call: -
v_call: TRBV6-6
j_call: TRBJ2-7
clone_size: -
cdr3_nt: TGTGCCAGCAGGCAGGGGGGTGGCTCCTACGAGCAGTACTTC
cdr3_aa: CASRQGGGSYEQYF

d_call: TRBD1
v_call: TRBV4-1
j_call: TRBJ1-2
clone_size: -
cdr3_nt: TGCGCCAGCAGACTCACAGGGGGAGAAGGCTATGGCTACACCTTC
cdr3_aa: CASRLTGGEGYGYTF

d_call: -
v_call: TRBV28
j_call: TRBJ1-4
clone_size: -
cdr3_nt: TGTGCCAGCAGCCTGTCTAATGAAAAACTGTTTTTT
cdr3_aa: CASSLSNEKLFF

d_call: -
v_call: TRBV28
j_call: TRBJ1-1
clone_size: few
cdr3_nt: TGTGCCAGCAGTTTTCTGGGCTCAGCCACTGAAGCTTTCTTT
cdr3_aa: CASSFLGSATEAFF

d_call: -
v_call: TRBV27
j_call: TRBJ1-2
clone_size: -
cdr3_nt: TGTGCCAGCAGTCCAAGAGACAGGCTTCCCTATGGCTACACCTTC
cdr3_aa: CASSPRDRLPYGYTF

d_call: TRBD2
v_call: TRBV18
j_call: TRBJ2-2
clone_size: once
cdr3_nt: TGTGCCAGCTCACCTACGGGACTAGCGGGAGCCGGGGAGCTGTTTTTT
cdr3_aa: CASSPTGLAGAGELFF

d_call: -
v_call: TRBV28
j_call: TRBJ2-6
clone_size: -
cdr3_nt: TGTGCCAGCAGTTTATTAGAAGGGCAAGGGGCCAACGTCCTGACTTTC
cdr3_aa: CASSLLEGQGANVLTF

d_call: -
v_call: TRBV5-6
j_call: TRBJ1-5
clone_size: -
cdr3_nt: TGTGCCAGCAGCAAGTCTCAGGGACGGTCGAACAATCAGCCCCAGCATTTT
cdr3_aa: CASSKSQGRSNNQPQHF

d_call: -
v_call: TRBV6-1
j_call: TRBJ1-4
clone_size: once
cdr3_nt: TGTGCCAGCTCCTACGGGACACTGGTGGAAAAACTGTTTTTT
cdr3_aa: CASSYGTLVEKLFF

d_call: -
v_call: TRBV5-1
j_call: TRBJ1-2
clone_size: -
cdr3_nt: TGCGCCAGCAGCAGAAGGCCTCCTAACTATGGCTACACCTTC
cdr3_aa: CASSRRPPNYGYTF

d_call: TRBD2
v_call: TRBV29-1
j_call: TRBJ2-1
clone_size: -
cdr3_nt: TGCAGCGTGGCCGGGACTAGCGGGTTGGATGAGCAGTTCTTC
cdr3_aa: CSVAGTSGLDEQFF

d_call: -
v_call: TRBV5-1
j_call: TRBJ2-5
clone_size: -
cdr3_nt: TGCGCCAGCAGCTTGGCCGTTTCAGGCAAAGAGACCCAGTACTTC
cdr3_aa: CASSLAVSGKETQYF

d_call: -
v_call: TRBV5-6
j_call: TRBJ2-7
clone_size: -
cdr3_nt: TGTGCCAGCAGCTTTCTGAGTCTTAGCTACGAGCAGTACTTC
cdr3_aa: CASSFLSLSYEQYF

d_call: TRBD1
v_call: TRBV6-6
j_call: TRBJ2-3
clone_size: -
cdr3_nt: TGTGCCAGCAGCGACAGGGGTCGCACAGATACGCAGTATTTT
cdr3_aa: CASSDRGRTDTQYF

d_call: -
v_call: TRBV4-1
j_call: TRBJ1-2
clone_size: once
cdr3_nt: TGCGCCAGCAGCCAAGAGGGGGGTTTGGGCTACACCTTC
cdr3_aa: CASSQEGGLGYTF

d_call: TRBD1
v_call: TRBV2
j_call: TRBJ1-2
clone_size: -
cdr3_nt: TGTGCCAGCCTCCCCCAGGGACAGGGGGCGCGTGGCTACACCTTC
cdr3_aa: CASLPQGQGARGYTF

d_call: -
v_call: TRBV28
j_call: TRBJ1-1
clone_size: -
cdr3_nt: TGTGCCAGCAGCCGCCCAGGGCCGATGAACACTGAAGCTTTCTTT
cdr3_aa: CASSRPGPMNTEAFF

d_call: -
v_call: TRBV10-3
j_call: TRBJ2-4
clone_size: -
cdr3_nt: TGTGCCATCAGTGAGCCGGCAAAGGCCAAAAACATTCAGTACTTC
cdr3_aa: CAISEPAKAKNIQYF

d_call: -
v_call: TRBV5-4
j_call: TRBJ2-3
clone_size: once
cdr3_nt: TGTGCCAGCAGCTTGGCTGTGGGTATCGGCACAGATACGCAGTATTTT
cdr3_aa: CASSLAVGIGTDTQYF

d_call: -
v_call: TRBV18
j_call: TRBJ1-1
clone_size: -
cdr3_nt: TGTGCCAGCTCACCAGGGACAAAGCGAGGGTACACTGAAGCTTTCTTT
cdr3_aa: CASSPGTKRGYTEAFF

d_call: TRBD1
v_call: TRBV11-2
j_call: TRBJ2-7
clone_size: few
cdr3_nt: TGTGCCAGCAGCTCAGGGGGTGGGACAGGTTTATACTTC
cdr3_aa: CASSSGGGTGLYF

d_call: -
v_call: TRBV27
j_call: TRBJ2-2
clone_size: -
cdr3_nt: TGTGCCAGCAGTTTATCGCCTAGAGCGAACACCGGGGAGCTGTTTTTT
cdr3_aa: CASSLSPRANTGELFF

d_call: TRBD2
v_call: TRBV5-1
j_call: TRBJ2-2
clone_size: -
cdr3_nt: TGCGCCAGCAGCTTGGCCGGGGCGGGAGTATCCACCGGGGAGCTGTTTTTT
cdr3_aa: CASSLAGAGVSTGELFF

d_call: TRBD2
v_call: TRBV11-2
j_call: TRBJ2-7
clone_size: -
cdr3_nt: TGTGCCAGCAGCTTGGGTTACGGACTAGCGGAGACCTACGAGCAGTACTTC
cdr3_aa: CASSLGYGLAETYEQYF

d_call: -
v_call: TRBV5-4
j_call: TRBJ2-5
clone_size: -
cdr3_nt: TGTGCCAGCAGCTTAGGGGGGGCGAGCCAAGAGACCCAGTACTTC
cdr3_aa: CASSLGGASQETQYF

d_call: -
v_call: TRBV2
j_call: TRBJ2-1
clone_size: -
cdr3_nt: TGTGCCAGCAGTGTGGCAGCTTACAATGAGCAGTTCTTC
cdr3_aa: CASSVAAYNEQFF

d_call: -
v_call: TRBV27
j_call: TRBJ1-5
clone_size: once
cdr3_nt: TGTGCCAGCAGACCCGACGGGACAAACAGCAATCAGCCCCAGCATTTT
cdr3_aa: CASRPDGTNSNQPQHF

d_call: -
v_call: TRBV5-1
j_call: TRBJ2-3
clone_size: -
cdr3_nt: TGCGCCAGCAGCTTGGGACAACGCGGTGGAGATACGCAGTATTTT
cdr3_aa: CASSLGQRGGDTQYF

d_call: -
v_call: TRBV4-1
j_call: TRBJ2-7
clone_size: -
cdr3_nt: TGCGCCAGCAGCGTTTTTGGGGAAGGCGCCTACGAGCAGTACTTC
cdr3_aa: CASSVFGEGAYEQYF

d_call: TRBD1
v_call: TRBV11-2
j_call: TRBJ1-1
clone_size: -
cdr3_nt: TGTGCCAGCAGCGCGCAGGGGGATACTGAAGCTTTCTTT
cdr3_aa: CASSAQGDTEAFF

d_call: -
v_call: TRBV30
j_call: TRBJ1-5
clone_size: -
cdr3_nt: TGTGCCTGGAGTAGTACGGGGTTTAGAATCGGTCAGCCCCAGCATTTT
cdr3_aa: CAWSSTGFRIGQPQHF

d_call: TRBD1
v_call: TRBV6-1
j_call: TRBJ2-3
clone_size: once
cdr3_nt: TGTGCCAGCAGTGAAGGGGGTTGGACAGGGGACCCAGATACGCAGTATTTT
cdr3_aa: CASSEGGWTGDPDTQYF

d_call: -
v_call: TRBV30
j_call: TRBJ2-7
clone_size: once
cdr3_nt: TGTGCCTGGAGAGACCGAAGGCGCAGGCGCGAGCAGTACTTC
cdr3_aa: CAWRDRRRRREQYF

d_call: -
v_call: TRBV5-1
j_call: TRBJ2-7
clone_size: -
cdr3_nt: TGCGCCAGCTCCACCGGGACCGAGTCCTACGAGCAGTACTTC
cdr3_aa: CASSTGTESYEQYF

d_call: -
v_call: TRBV19
j_call: TRBJ1-1
clone_size: -
cdr3_nt: TGTGCCAGTAGAGCCGGTAACACTGAAGCTTTCTTT
cdr3_aa: CASRAGNTEAFF

d_call: TRBD1
v_call: TRBV7-2
j_call: TRBJ1-4
clone_size: -
cdr3_nt: TGTGCCAGCAGCTCAGTTGGGACAGGGGCCGAAAAACTGTTTTTT
cdr3_aa: CASSSVGTGAEKLFF

d_call: TRBD2
v_call: TRBV6-6
j_call: TRBJ2-7
clone_size: once
cdr3_nt: TGTGCCAGCAGTTACTCCCAACTAGCGGGAGGGAACGAGCAGTACTTC
cdr3_aa: CASSYSQLAGGNEQYF

d_call: TRBD1
v_call: TRBV19
j_call: TRBJ1-5
clone_size: -
cdr3_nt: TGTGCCAGTAGTCTCGACAGGGGCGTTCAGCCCCAGCATTTT
cdr3_aa: CASSLDRGVQPQHF

d_call: -
v_call: TRBV28
j_call: TRBJ2-7
clone_size: -
cdr3_nt: TGTGCCAGCAGTTCCCCCCGATACGAGCAGTACTTC
cdr3_aa: CASSSPRYEQYF

d_call: TRBD2
v_call: TRBV9
j_call: TRBJ2-7
clone_size: -
cdr3_nt: TGTGCCAGCAGCCCCTCAGGCCAGCGTAGCGGGACTTACGAGCAGTACTTC
cdr3_aa: CASSPSGQRSGTYEQYF

d_call: TRBD1
v_call: TRBV6-5
j_call: TRBJ1-1
clone_size: -
cdr3_nt: TGTGCCAGCAGACGACAGGGTAGGGCTTTCTTT
cdr3_aa: CASRRQGRAFF

d_call: -
v_call: TRBV21-1
j_call: TRBJ1-5
clone_size: -
cdr3_nt: TGTGCCAGCAGGAGGACAGGGGAGGCTTCGAGGGCCCAGCATTTT
cdr3_aa: CASRRTGEASRAQHF

d_call: -
v_call: TRBV28
j_call: TRBJ1-1
clone_size: -
cdr3_nt: TGTGCCAGCAGTTCCCCGTCGCTCCAGAACACTGAAGCTTTCTTT
cdr3_aa: CASSSPSLQNTEAFF

d_call: TRBD1
v_call: TRBV28
j_call: TRBJ2-7
clone_size: -
cdr3_nt: TGTGCCAGCAGACGACTCACAGGGGGTACCTACGAGCAGTACTTC
cdr3_aa: CASRRLTGGTYEQYF

d_call: -
v_call: TRBV7-9
j_call: TRBJ1-1
clone_size: -
cdr3_nt: TGTGCCAGCAGCTATGACAAGAACACTGAAGCTTTCTTT
cdr3_aa: CASSYDKNTEAFF

d_call: -
v_call: TRBV7-9
j_call: TRBJ2-7
clone_size: -
cdr3_nt: TGTGCCAGCAGCTTAGGCCCCGTAGGGGCCTACGAGCAGTACTTC
cdr3_aa: CASSLGPVGAYEQYF